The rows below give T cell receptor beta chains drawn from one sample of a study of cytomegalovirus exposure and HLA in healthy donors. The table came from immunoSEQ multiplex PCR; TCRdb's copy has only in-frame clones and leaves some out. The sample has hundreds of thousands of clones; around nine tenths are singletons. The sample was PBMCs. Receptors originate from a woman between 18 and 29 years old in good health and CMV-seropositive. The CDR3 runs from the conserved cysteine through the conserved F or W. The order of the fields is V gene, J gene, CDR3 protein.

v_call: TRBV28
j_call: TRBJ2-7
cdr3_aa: CASSFWGSSYEQYF

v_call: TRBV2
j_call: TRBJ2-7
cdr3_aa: CANQQGATYEQYF

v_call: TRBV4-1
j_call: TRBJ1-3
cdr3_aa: CASSQVQGAAGNTIYF

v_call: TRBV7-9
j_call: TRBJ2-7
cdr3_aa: CASSLVGTGGIRVNYEQYF

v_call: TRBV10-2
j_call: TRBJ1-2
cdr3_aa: CASSELQGRLAYGYTF

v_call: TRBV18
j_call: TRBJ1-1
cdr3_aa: CASTGEVQGGTEAFF

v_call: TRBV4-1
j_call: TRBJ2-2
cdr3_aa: CASSQGSGRNTGELFF

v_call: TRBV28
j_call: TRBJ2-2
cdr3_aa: CASSLGGVRNTGELFF

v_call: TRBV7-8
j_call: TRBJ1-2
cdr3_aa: CASSLSRNYGYTF

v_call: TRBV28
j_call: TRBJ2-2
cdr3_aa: CASSLRGGLAITGELFF

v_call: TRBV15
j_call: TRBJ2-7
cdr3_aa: CATSRDTGEYEQYF